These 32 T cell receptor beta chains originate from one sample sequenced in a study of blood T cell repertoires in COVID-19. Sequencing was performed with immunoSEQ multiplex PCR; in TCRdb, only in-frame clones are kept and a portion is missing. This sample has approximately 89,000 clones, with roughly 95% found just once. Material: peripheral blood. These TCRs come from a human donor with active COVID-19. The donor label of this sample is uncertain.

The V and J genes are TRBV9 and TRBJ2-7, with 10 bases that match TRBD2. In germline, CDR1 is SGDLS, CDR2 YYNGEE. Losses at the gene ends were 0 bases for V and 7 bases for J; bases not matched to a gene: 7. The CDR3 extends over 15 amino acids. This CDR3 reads CASSVALAGVGEQYF. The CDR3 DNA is TGTGCCAGCAGCGTAGCGCTAGCGGGGGTTGGAGAGCAGTACTTC.

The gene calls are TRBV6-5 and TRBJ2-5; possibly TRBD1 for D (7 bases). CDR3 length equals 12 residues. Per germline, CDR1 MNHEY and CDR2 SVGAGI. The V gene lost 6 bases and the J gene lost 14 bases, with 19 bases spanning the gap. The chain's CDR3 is CASSQGGPSKYF. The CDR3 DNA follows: TGTGCCAGCAGCCAGGGGGGCCCTAGCAAATACTTC.

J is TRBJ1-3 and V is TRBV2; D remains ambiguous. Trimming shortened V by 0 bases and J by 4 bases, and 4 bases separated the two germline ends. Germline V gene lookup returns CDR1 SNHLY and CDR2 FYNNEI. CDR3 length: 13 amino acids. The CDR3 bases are TGTGCCAGCAGTGAAGCGCGGGGAAACACCATATATTTT. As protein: CASSEARGNTIYF.

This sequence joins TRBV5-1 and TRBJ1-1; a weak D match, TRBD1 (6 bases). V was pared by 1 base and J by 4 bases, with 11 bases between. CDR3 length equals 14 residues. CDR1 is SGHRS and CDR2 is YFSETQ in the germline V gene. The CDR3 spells CASSLQGFGTEAFF. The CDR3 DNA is TGCGCCAGCAGCTTGCAGGGGTTTGGCACTGAAGCTTTCTTT.

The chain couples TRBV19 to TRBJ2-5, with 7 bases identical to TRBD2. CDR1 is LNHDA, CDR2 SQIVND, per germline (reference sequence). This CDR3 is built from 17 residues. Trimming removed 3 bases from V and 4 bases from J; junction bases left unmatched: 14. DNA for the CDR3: TGTGCCAGTAGTATGGGGAGGGGACCAGGTCCCCGAGAGACCCAGTACTTC. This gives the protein CASSMGRGPGPRETQYF.

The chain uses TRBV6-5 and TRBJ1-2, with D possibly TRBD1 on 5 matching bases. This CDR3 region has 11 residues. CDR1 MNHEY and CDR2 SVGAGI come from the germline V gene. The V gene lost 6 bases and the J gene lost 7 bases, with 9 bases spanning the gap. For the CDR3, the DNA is TGTGCCAGCAGGACAGAACTTGGCTACACCTTC. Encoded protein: CASRTELGYTF.

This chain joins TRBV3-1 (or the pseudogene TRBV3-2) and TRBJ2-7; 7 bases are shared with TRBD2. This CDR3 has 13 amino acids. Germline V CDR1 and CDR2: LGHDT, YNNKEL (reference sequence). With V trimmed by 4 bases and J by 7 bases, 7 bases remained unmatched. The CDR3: CASSRREHREQYF. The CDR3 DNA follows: TGTGCCAGCAGCCGGCGGGAGCATCGTGAGCAGTACTTC.

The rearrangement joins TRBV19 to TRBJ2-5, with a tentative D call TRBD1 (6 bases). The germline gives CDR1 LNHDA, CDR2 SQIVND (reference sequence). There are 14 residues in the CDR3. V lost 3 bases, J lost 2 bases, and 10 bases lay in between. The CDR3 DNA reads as TGTGCCAGTAGTATCCTCCAGGGGCAAGAGACCCAGTACTTC. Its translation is CASSILQGQETQYF. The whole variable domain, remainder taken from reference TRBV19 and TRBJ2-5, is DGGITQSPKYLFRKEGQNVTLSCEQNLNHDAMYWYRQDPGQGLRLIYYSQIVNDFQKGDIAEGYSVSREKKESFPLTVTSAQKNPTAFYLCASSILQGQETQYFGPGTRLLVL.

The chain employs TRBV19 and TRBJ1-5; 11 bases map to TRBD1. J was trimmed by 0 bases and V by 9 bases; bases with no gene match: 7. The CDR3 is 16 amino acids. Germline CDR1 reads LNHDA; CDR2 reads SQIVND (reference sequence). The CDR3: CASRTGGSYSNQPQHF. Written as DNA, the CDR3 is TGTGCCAGCCGGACAGGGGGCTCTTATAGCAATCAGCCCCAGCATTTT. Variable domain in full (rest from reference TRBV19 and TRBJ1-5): DGGITQSPKYLFRKEGQNVTLSCEQNLNHDAMYWYRQDPGQGLRLIYYSQIVNDFQKGDIAEGYSVSREKKESFPLTVTSAQKNPTAFYLCASRTGGSYSNQPQHFGDGTRLSIL.

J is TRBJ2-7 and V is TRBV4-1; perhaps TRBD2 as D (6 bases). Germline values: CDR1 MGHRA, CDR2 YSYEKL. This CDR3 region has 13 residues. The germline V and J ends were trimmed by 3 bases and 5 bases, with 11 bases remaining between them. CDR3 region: CASSQGGSNEQYF. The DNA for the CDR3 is TGCGCCAGCAGCCAGGGAGGTAGCAACGAGCAGTACTTC.

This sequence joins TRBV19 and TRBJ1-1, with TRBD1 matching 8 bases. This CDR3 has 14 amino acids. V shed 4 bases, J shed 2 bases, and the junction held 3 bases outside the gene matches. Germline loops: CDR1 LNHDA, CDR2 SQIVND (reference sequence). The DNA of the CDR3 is TGTGCCAGTAGTAGGACAGGGACTAACACTGAAGCTTTCTTT. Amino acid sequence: CASSRTGTNTEAFF.

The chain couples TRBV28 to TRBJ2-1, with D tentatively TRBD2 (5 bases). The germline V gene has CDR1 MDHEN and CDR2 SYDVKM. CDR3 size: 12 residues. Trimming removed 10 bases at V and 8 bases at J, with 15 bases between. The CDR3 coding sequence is TGTGCCACGTGGACTGGGGTCGATGAGCAGTTCTTC. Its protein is CATWTGVDEQFF.

Here the CDR3 reads CASSRLGGPDTQYF. DNA of the CDR3: TGCGCCAGCAGCCGCCTGGGGGGTCCAGATACGCAGTATTTT. The chain couples TRBV5-1 to TRBJ2-3; a possible D gene is TRBD2 (6 bases). The CDR3 loop spans 14 amino acids. Looked up from germline, CDR1 is SGHRS and CDR2 is YFSETQ. V was pared by 4 bases and J by 4 bases, with 13 bases between.

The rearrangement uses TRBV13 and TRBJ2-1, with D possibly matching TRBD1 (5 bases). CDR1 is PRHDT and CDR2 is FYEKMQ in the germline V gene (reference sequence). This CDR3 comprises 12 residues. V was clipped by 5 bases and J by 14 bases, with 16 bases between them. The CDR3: CASSPSLGAEFF. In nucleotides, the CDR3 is TGTGCCAGCAGCCCTAGTCTTGGGGCCGAGTTCTTC.

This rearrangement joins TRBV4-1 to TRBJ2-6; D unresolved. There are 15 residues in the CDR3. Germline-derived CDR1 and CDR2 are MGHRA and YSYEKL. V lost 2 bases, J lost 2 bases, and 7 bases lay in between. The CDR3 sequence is CASSQRSPGANVLTF. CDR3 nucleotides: TGCGCCAGCAGCCAAAGAAGCCCTGGGGCCAACGTCCTGACTTTC.

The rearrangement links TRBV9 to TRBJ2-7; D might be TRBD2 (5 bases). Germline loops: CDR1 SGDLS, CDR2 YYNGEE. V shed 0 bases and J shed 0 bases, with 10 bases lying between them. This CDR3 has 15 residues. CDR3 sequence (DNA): TGTGCCAGCAGCGTAGGAAGTGGGAGCTCCTACGAGCAGTACTTC. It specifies CASSVGSGSSYEQYF. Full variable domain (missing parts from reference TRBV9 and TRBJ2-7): DSGVTQTPKHLITATGQRVTLRCSPRSGDLSVYWYQQSLDQGLQFLIQYYNGEERAKGNILERFSAQQFPDLHSELNLSSLELGDSALYFCASSVGSGSSYEQYFGPGTRLTVT.

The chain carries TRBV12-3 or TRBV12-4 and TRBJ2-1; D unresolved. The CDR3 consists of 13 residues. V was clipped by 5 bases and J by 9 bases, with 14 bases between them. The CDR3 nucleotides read TGTGCCAGCAGTCCCAATGAGCTTGGTGAGCAGTTCTTC. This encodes CASSPNELGEQFF.

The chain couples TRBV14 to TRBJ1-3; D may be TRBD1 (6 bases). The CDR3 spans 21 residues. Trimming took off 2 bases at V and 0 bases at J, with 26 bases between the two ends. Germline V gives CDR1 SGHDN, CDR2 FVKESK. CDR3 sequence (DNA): TGTGCCAGCAGCCAAAAGCGGGGGCAGGGGTACTCAACCAGCTCTGGAAACACCATATATTTT. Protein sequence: CASSQKRGQGYSTSSGNTIYF.

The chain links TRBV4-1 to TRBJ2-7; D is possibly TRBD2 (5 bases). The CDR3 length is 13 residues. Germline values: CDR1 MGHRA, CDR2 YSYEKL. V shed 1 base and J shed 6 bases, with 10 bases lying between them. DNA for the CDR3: TGCGCCAGCAGCCAAGGCTTCCGGGGCGAGCAGTACTTC. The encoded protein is CASSQGFRGEQYF.

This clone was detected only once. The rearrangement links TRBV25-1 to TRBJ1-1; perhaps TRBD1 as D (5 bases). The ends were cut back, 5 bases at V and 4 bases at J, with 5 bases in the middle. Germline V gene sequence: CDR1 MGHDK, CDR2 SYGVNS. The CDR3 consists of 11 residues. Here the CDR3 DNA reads TGTGCCAGCAGTAGGGGCACTGAAGCTTTCTTT. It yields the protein CASSRGTEAFF.

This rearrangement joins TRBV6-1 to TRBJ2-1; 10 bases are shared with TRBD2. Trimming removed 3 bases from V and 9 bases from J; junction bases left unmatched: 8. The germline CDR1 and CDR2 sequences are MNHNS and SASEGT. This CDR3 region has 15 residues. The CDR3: CASSETSGRAGEQFF. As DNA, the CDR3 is TGTGCCAGCAGTGAGACTAGCGGGCGAGCGGGTGAGCAGTTCTTC.

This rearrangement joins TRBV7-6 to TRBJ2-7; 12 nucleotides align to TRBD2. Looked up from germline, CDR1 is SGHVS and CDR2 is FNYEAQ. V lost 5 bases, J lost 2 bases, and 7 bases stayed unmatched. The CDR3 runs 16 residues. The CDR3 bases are TGTGCCAGCAGCCCCGGACTAGCGGGACGGGCCTACGAGCAGTACTTC. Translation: CASSPGLAGRAYEQYF.

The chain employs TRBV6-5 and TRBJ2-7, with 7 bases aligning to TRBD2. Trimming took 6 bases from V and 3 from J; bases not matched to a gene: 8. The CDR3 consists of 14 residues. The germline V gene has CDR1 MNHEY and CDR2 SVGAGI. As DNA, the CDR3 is TGTGCCAGCAGCGAGAGCGGGAACTTCTACGAGCAGTACTTC. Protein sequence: CASSESGNFYEQYF.

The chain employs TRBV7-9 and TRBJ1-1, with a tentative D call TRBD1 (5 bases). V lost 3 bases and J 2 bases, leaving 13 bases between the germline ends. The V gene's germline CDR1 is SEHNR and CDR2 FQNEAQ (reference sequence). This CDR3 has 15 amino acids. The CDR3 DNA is TGTGCCAGCAGCTTTATCGCGACAGATAACACTGAAGCTTTCTTT. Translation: CASSFIATDNTEAFF.

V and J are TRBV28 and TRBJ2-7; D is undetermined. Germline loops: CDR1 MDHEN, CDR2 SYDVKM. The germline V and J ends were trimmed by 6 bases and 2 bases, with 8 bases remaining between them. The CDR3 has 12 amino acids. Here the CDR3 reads CASRSRAYEQYF. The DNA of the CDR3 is TGTGCCAGCAGATCCCGGGCCTACGAGCAGTACTTC.

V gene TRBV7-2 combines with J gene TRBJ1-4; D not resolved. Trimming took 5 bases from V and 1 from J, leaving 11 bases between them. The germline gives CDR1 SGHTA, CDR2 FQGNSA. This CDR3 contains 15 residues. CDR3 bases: TGTGCCAGCAGCACCCCCGGGTTAACTAATGAAAAACTGTTTTTT. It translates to CASSTPGLTNEKLFF.

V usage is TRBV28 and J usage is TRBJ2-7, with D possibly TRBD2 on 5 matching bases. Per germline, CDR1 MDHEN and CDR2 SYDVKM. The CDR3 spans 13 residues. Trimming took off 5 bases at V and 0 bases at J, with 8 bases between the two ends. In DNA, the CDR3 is TGTGCCAGCAGTCTGACTAACTCCTACGAGCAGTACTTC. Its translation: CASSLTNSYEQYF.

The CDR3 DNA follows: TGTGCCAGCTCAAAAAACGGACAGGGGGACTATGGCTACACCTTC. Its translation: CASSKNGQGDYGYTF. The chain links TRBV18 to TRBJ1-2; 10 bases match TRBD1. The trim removed 5 bases at V and 3 bases at J, leaving 6 bases unmatched. The CDR3 runs to 15 residues. The germline gives CDR1 KGHSH, CDR2 LQKENI.

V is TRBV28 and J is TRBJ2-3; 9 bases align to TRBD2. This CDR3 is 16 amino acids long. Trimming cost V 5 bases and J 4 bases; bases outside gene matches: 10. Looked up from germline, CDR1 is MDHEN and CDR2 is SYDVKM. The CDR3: CASSGRGLAGSDTQYF. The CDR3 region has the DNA TGTGCCAGCAGTGGCCGGGGCCTAGCGGGGTCAGATACGCAGTATTTT.

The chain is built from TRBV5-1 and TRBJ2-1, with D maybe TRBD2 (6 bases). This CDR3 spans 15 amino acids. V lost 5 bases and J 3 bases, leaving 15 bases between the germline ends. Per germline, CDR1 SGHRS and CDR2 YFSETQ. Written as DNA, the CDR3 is TGCGCCAGCAGTCCCGGGACTCTGATCTACAATGAGCAGTTCTTC. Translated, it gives CASSPGTLIYNEQFF. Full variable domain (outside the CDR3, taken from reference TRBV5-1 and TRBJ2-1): KAGVTQTPRYLIKTRGQQVTLSCSPISGHRSVSWYQQTPGQGLQFLFEYFSETQRNKGNFPGRFSGRQFSNSRSEMNVSTLELGDSALYLCASSPGTLIYNEQFFGPGTRLTVL.

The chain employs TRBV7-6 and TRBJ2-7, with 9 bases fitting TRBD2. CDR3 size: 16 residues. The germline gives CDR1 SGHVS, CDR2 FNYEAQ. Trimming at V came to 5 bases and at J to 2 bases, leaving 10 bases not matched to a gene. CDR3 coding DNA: TGTGCCAGCAGCCCCTACCTAGCGGGACCCCCCTACGAGCAGTACTTC. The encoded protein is CASSPYLAGPPYEQYF.

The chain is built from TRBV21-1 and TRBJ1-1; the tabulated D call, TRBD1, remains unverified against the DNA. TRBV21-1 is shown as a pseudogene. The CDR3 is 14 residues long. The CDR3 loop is CASIAGQNFTEAFF. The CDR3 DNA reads TGTGCCAGCATCGCGGGACAGAATTTCACTGAAGCTTTCTTT.